This T cell receptor beta chain appears in the sequencing data of a study of cytomegalovirus exposure and HLA in healthy donors. CDR1 and CDR2 (germline): MDHEN, SYDVKM. The CDR3 is made up of 14 amino acids. The V end lost 1 base, the J end lost 1 base, and 7 bases lay between the germline ends. A multiplex PCR was run with 60 Vbeta primers and 13 Jbeta primers. Profiled with immunoSEQ multiplex PCR; TCRdb holds only in-frame clones, not every one. The table records some 200,000 clones, 82% of them present only once. About this clone itself: The antigen is unknown.

Participants comprised healthy donors of bone marrow. Study-wide results and caveats: A later analysis revealed that TCR association rates differed between HLA loci, peaking at DRB1 and bottoming out at HLA-C. Of the V segments, some could not be distinguished, including TRBV6-2 and TRBV6-3, and were excluded. The study listed 164 cytomegalovirus-associated TCR beta chains.

The sequence came from a woman aged 18-29 years in good health and CMV-seronegative. Sequencing input: PBMCs. The J gene is TRBJ1-1, the V gene TRBV28; D is unresolved. Here the CDR3 reads CASSLSRRNTEAFF. The DNA of the CDR3 is TGTGCCAGCAGTTTATCTAGGCGGAACACTGAAGCTTTCTTT.